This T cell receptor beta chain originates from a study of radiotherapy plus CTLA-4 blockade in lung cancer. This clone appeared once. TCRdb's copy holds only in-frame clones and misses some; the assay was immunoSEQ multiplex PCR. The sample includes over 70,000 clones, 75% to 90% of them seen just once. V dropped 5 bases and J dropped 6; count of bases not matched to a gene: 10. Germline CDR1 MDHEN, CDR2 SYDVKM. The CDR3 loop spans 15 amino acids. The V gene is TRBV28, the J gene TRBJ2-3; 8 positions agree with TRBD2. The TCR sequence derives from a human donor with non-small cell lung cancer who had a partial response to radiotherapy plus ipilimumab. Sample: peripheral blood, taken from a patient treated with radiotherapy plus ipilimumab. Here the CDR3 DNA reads TGTGCCAGCAGTACATTAGCGGGATTGAGGGATACGCAGTATTTT. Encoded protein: CASSTLAGLRDTQYF.